The sequence of this T cell receptor (beta chain) was determined in a study of T cells after somatic rescue of genetic block. Libraries were prepared by immunoSEQ multiplex PCR; TCRdb keeps only in-frame clonotypes and omits some of them. The sample yields approximately 10,000 clones, about 71% seen once. The CDR3 runs 16 residues. V lost 4 bases and J lost 3, with 19 bases in between. Germline V gene sequence: CDR1 SGHDN, CDR2 FVKESK. The chain combines TRBV14 with TRBJ2-7; maybe TRBD2 (6 bases). This sequence originates from a boy between 5 and 17 years old. The sequenced sample consisted of peripheral blood mononuclear cells (PBMCs). Written as DNA, the CDR3 is TGTGCCAGCAGCCCCCTAGGAGGGACGGGAGTCTACGAGCAGTACTTC. Its protein product is CASSPLGGTGVYEQYF.